This T cell receptor beta chain was observed in a study of shared clonotypes between healthy human individuals. General study findings and limits: Memory subsets had estimated richness that was generally smaller than that of naive subsets. An expected dependence of interdonor clonotype sharing on sequencing depth was noted.

The table came from immunoSEQ multiplex PCR; TCRdb's copy has only in-frame clones and leaves some out. The data contain some 87,000 clones, 68% of them singletons. A note on this clone: Its antigen is unidentified.

Combining CD45RO+ cells with CCR7-negative CD45RA+ TemRA cells gave CD8 memory. With V trimmed by 5 bases and J by 4 bases, 11 bases remained unmatched. The CDR3 contains 15 residues. The germline CDR1 and CDR2 sequences are SGHAT and FQDESV (reference sequence). The receptor's source is a man aged 30 to 45 in good health. Sequenced input: memory CD8+ T cells sorted from blood. Subset in this sample: CD45RO+ cells pooled with CCR7-negative TemRA cells. The chain is built from TRBV11-1 and TRBJ2-7; TRBD1 matches at 7 bases. The CDR3 sequence: CASSPPDRVIYEQYF. Written as DNA, the CDR3 is TGTGCCAGCAGCCCCCCCGACAGGGTAATATACGAGCAGTACTTC.